The 21 T cell receptor beta chains below were found in one sample sequenced in a study of blood T cell repertoires in COVID-19. Sequencing used immunoSEQ multiplex PCR; TCRdb keeps in-frame clones, though not all of them. The profile shows hundreds of thousands of clones, 87% of them singletons. The sequencing input was peripheral blood. The receptor set was obtained from a woman aged 45-60 years with COVID-19, enrolled during active disease.

This sequence joins TRBV19 and TRBJ2-3; unclear D gene. The CDR3 runs 15 residues. Germline CDR1 is LNHDA and CDR2 is SQIVND (reference sequence). The V gene lost 0 bases and the J gene lost 2 bases, with 9 bases spanning the gap. CDR3 residues: CASSIDWAATDTQYF. The CDR3 coding sequence is TGTGCCAGTAGTATAGATTGGGCAGCCACAGATACGCAGTATTTT.

V usage is TRBV4-3 and J usage is TRBJ2-7, with 7 positions matching TRBD2. The CDR3 has 15 amino acids. The germline V gene encodes CDR1 LGHNA and CDR2 YSLEER. The J segment lost 2 bases and the V segment lost 0 bases, leaving 4 bases of the junction unmatched. As DNA, the CDR3 is TGCGCCAGCAGCCAAGAGGGGGGGACCCCCTACGAGCAGTACTTC. It is translated as CASSQEGGTPYEQYF.

This chain connects TRBV5-1 to TRBJ2-5; TRBD2 aligns across 8 bases. J gave up 0 bases and V 3 bases, and 7 bases lay outside the gene matches. The CDR3 loop spans 16 amino acids. Germline lookup yields CDR1 SGHRS and CDR2 YFSETQ. The CDR3 sequence is CASSSGPGLDQETQYF. The CDR3 coding sequence is TGCGCCAGCAGCTCAGGTCCGGGACTAGACCAAGAGACCCAGTACTTC.

The chain is built from TRBV4-1 and TRBJ2-7; TRBD1 matches at 8 bases. Per germline, CDR1 MGHRA and CDR2 YSYEKL. V gave up 3 bases and J gave up 2 bases; unmatched junction bases: 6. This CDR3 region has 15 residues. In DNA, the CDR3 is TGCGCCAGCAGCCAGCACAGGGGGTCTCCCTACGAGCAGTACTTC. Encoded protein: CASSQHRGSPYEQYF.

The chain employs TRBV19 and TRBJ2-1; TRBD2 agrees at 8 bases. Germline V gene lookup returns CDR1 LNHDA and CDR2 SQIVND (reference sequence). V lost 3 bases and J lost 16; bases outside the gene matches: 8. The CDR3 loop spans 12 amino acids. CDR3 DNA: TGTGCCAGTAGTATCCCGGGACTAGGTTATTTCTTC. Its protein is CASSIPGLGYFF.

V usage is TRBV19 and J usage is TRBJ1-2, with 11 bases fitting TRBD1. CDR1 and CDR2 (germline): LNHDA, SQIVND (reference sequence). V shed 3 bases and J 9 bases; nucleotides not matched to a gene: 9. The CDR3 contains 15 residues. CDR3 amino acids: CASSMDRGQFNRYTF. DNA for the CDR3: TGTGCCAGTAGTATGGACAGGGGGCAATTCAATCGCTACACCTTC.

The chain uses TRBV3-1 (or the pseudogene TRBV3-2) and TRBJ2-5; no firm D call. Trimming left V 2 bases short and J 5 bases short, with 12 bases between. The CDR3 loop spans 14 amino acids. The germline CDR1 and CDR2 sequences are LGHDT and YNNKEL (reference sequence). Here the CDR3 reads CASSQLATGETQYF. DNA for the CDR3: TGTGCCAGCAGCCAATTGGCGACCGGGGAGACCCAGTACTTC.

The CDR3, as DNA: TGTGCCAGCAGCTTCGGGTTTAATTCACCCCTCCACTTT. This codes for CASSFGFNSPLHF. The V gene is TRBV7-2, the J gene TRBJ1-6; no reliable D call. Germline-derived CDR1 and CDR2 are SGHTA and FQGNSA. Deletions cut 3 bases from V and 6 bases from J, with 6 bases between. CDR3 length equals 13 residues. The full variable domain, completed using reference TRBV7-2 and TRBJ1-6, is GAGVSQSPSNKVTEKGKDVELRCDPISGHTALYWYRQSLGQGLEFLIYFQGNSAPDKSGLPSDRFSAERTGGSVSTLTIQRTQQEDSAVYLCASSFGFNSPLHFGNGTRLTVT.

This clone was counted once. J is TRBJ1-6 and V is TRBV3-1 (or the pseudogene TRBV3-2); 7 bases are shared with TRBD1. CDR3 length: 16 residues. Looked up from germline, CDR1 is LGHDT and CDR2 is YNNKEL (reference sequence). Trimming cost V 5 bases and J 5 bases; bases outside gene matches: 9. The CDR3 DNA follows: TGTGCCAGCAGCAAGGGACAGAATATTAATAATTCACCCCTCCACTTT. Translated: CASSKGQNINNSPLHF.

The chain employs TRBV18 and TRBJ2-7; weak D call: TRBD2 (5 bases). The germline gives CDR1 KGHSH, CDR2 LQKENI. V gave up 3 bases and J gave up 3 bases, with 15 bases separating them. The CDR3 is 15 amino acids. Here the CDR3 reads CASSPSPDFLYEQYF. The DNA of the CDR3 is TGTGCCAGCTCACCTTCTCCGGACTTCCTCTACGAGCAGTACTTC.

This chain uses TRBV9 with TRBJ2-5; 8 nucleotides match TRBD2. This CDR3 is 16 amino acids long. J lost 5 bases, V lost 4 bases, and 13 bases had no gene match. Germline V lookup: CDR1 SGDLS, CDR2 YYNGEE. DNA of the CDR3: TGTGCCAGCAGCAAGATCGGGAGGGCCCTCGGGGAGACCCAGTACTTC. The encoded protein is CASSKIGRALGETQYF. Full variable domain (remainder filled in from reference TRBV9 and TRBJ2-5): DSGVTQTPKHLITATGQRVTLRCSPRSGDLSVYWYQQSLDQGLQFLIQYYNGEERAKGNILERFSAQQFPDLHSELNLSSLELGDSALYFCASSKIGRALGETQYFGPGTRLLVL.

The V and J genes are TRBV6-1 and TRBJ1-1; D gene ambiguous. V was trimmed by 1 base and J by 6 bases, leaving 21 bases between them. This CDR3 spans 17 amino acids. Per germline, CDR1 MNHNS and CDR2 SASEGT. Here the CDR3 DNA reads TGTGCCAGCAGTGAAGAGCGGCACACCCGAGGGTATCCTGAAGCTTTCTTT. Protein: CASSEERHTRGYPEAFF.

This clone showed up just a few times. The same CDR3 can be traced to other DNA sequences in this sample. The V gene is TRBV7-9, the J gene TRBJ1-6; D perhaps matches TRBD1 (6 bases). The CDR3 loop spans 13 amino acids. The germline CDR1 and CDR2 sequences are SEHNR and FQNEAQ (reference sequence). The V end was cut by 1 base, the J end by 10 bases, with 8 bases between. CDR3 sequence reads: CASSLEGGSPLHF. The CDR3 DNA is TGTGCCAGCAGCTTAGAAGGGGGATCACCCCTCCACTTT.

The V gene is TRBV19, the J gene TRBJ1-2; 8 bases match TRBD1. V shed 9 bases and J 5 bases; nucleotides not matched to a gene: 2. This CDR3 comprises 11 residues. Germline V gene lookup returns CDR1 LNHDA and CDR2 SQIVND (reference sequence). The CDR3: CASGTGYGYTF. CDR3 coding DNA: TGTGCCAGCGGGACAGGTTATGGCTACACCTTC.

The chain is built from TRBV11-3 and TRBJ2-2, with D perhaps TRBD2 (6 bases). The CDR3 contains 17 residues. Trimming took 1 base from V and 3 from J, leaving 15 bases between them. Germline CDR1 and CDR2: SGHNT and YENEEA. The CDR3 nucleotides read TGTGCCAGCAGCTTAGGGGTGCACGGGGGTTACACCGGGGAGCTGTTTTTT. As protein: CASSLGVHGGYTGELFF.

This rearrangement joins TRBV2 to TRBJ1-2, with TRBD1 matching 7 bases. CDR1 SNHLY and CDR2 FYNNEI come from the germline V gene. This CDR3 comprises 14 residues. With 7 bases clipped from V and 1 base from J, the junction kept 6 bases outside the gene matches. CDR3 bases: TGTGCCAGCACCTCCGACAGGGTTAACTATGGCTACACCTTC. Encoded protein: CASTSDRVNYGYTF.

The V gene is TRBV5-1, the J gene TRBJ2-4, with TRBD2 identical over 14 bases. The V gene's germline CDR1 is SGHRS and CDR2 YFSETQ. The CDR3 loop spans 16 amino acids. Trimming took 4 bases from V and 16 from J; bases not matched to a gene: 16. The DNA of the CDR3 is TGCGCCAGCAGCACCGGGACTAGCGGGAGTAGAAGGGTCAAATACTTC. Its translation: CASSTGTSGSRRVKYF.

The J gene is TRBJ1-2, the V gene TRBV3-1 (or the pseudogene TRBV3-2); 7 nucleotides align to TRBD1. The germline V gene encodes CDR1 LGHDT and CDR2 YNNKEL (reference sequence). V lost 2 bases to trimming and J lost 7 bases; unmatched junction nucleotides: 4. This CDR3 spans 13 amino acids. The CDR3 protein is CASSQYRDSGYTF. In DNA, the CDR3 is TGTGCCAGCAGCCAATACCGGGACAGTGGCTACACCTTC.

The chain joins TRBV30 to TRBJ1-2; 9 bases line up with TRBD1. Losses at the gene ends were 6 bases for V and 4 bases for J; bases not matched to a gene: 3. This CDR3 comprises 12 residues. The germline V gene has CDR1 GTSNPN and CDR2 SVGIG (reference sequence). As DNA, the CDR3 is TGTGCCTGCGACAGGGGGACCTATGGCTACACCTTC. Translating it yields CACDRGTYGYTF.

This rearrangement joins TRBV5-1 to TRBJ2-7, with TRBD1 matching over 11 bases. Trimming removed 3 bases from V and 3 bases from J; junction bases left unmatched: 11. There are 17 residues in the CDR3. Germline CDR1 reads SGHRS; CDR2 reads YFSETQ. The CDR3 DNA follows: TGCGCCAGCAGCTCCGGGACAGGGGGAAATAAGGTCTACGAGCAGTACTTC. Translating it yields CASSSGTGGNKVYEQYF.

The V and J genes are TRBV7-2 and TRBJ2-2; 11 positions agree with TRBD1. Germline CDR1 and CDR2: SGHTA and FQGNSA. V lost 4 bases, J lost 6 bases, and 1 base stayed unmatched. The CDR3 contains 14 residues. For the CDR3, the DNA is TGTGCCAGCAGCTCGGACAGGGGGCCCGGGGAGCTGTTTTTT. Protein product: CASSSDRGPGELFF.